This T cell receptor beta chain originates from a study of early T cells in non-severe SARS-CoV-2 infection. This clonotype was recorded at least ten times. TCRdb redid the calling of the 5' RACE reads with MiXCR, one entry per CDR3 protein. This table holds about 55,000 distinct CDR3 sequences, about 6.4% found once. This sequence originates from an adult who was a healthcare worker with PCR-confirmed SARS-CoV-2 infection or an uninfected control (not recorded which). Sequences were derived from whole blood, sampled at baseline.

The CDR3 is CASSYPGTNEKLFF. The CDR3 DNA follows: TGTGCCAGCAGTTACCCGGGGACTAATGAAAAACTGTTTTTT. The chain couples TRBV6-6 to TRBJ1-4; D call uncertain. Germline CDR1 reads MNHNY; CDR2 reads SVGAGI (reference sequence). Deletions cut 2 bases from V and 2 bases from J, with 6 bases between. The CDR3 extends over 14 amino acids.